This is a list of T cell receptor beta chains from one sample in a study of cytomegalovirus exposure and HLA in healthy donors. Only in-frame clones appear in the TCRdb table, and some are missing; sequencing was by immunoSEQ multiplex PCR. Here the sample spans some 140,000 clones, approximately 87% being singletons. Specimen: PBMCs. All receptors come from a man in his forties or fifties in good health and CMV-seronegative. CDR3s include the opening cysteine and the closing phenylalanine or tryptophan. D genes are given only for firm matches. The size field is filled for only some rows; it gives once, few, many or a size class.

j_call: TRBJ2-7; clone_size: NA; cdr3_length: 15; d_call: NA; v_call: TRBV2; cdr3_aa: CASSDMRGQSYEQYF; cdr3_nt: TGTGCCAGCAGTGATATGAGGGGACAATCCTACGAGCAGTACTTC
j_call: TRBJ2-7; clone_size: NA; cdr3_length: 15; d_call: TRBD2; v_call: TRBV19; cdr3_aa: CASSTAAGAWSEQYF; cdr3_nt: TGTGCCAGTAGCACTGCAGCGGGAGCGTGGTCCGAGCAGTACTTC
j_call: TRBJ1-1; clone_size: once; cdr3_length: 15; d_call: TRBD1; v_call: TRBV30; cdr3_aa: CAWTRGRQGGTEAFF; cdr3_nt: TGTGCCTGGACCCGAGGCCGACAGGGAGGCACTGAAGCTTTCTTT
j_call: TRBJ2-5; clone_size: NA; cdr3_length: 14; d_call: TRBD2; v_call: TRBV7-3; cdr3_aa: CASSFSGVAETQYF; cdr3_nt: TGTGCCAGCAGCTTTAGCGGGGTAGCCGAGACCCAGTACTTC
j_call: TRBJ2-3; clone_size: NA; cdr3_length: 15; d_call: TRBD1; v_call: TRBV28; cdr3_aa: CASSPGTGSTDTQYF; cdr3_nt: TGTGCCAGCAGCCCGGGGACAGGTAGCACAGATACGCAGTATTTT
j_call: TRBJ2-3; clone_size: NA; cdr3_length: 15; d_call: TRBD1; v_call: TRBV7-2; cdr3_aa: CASSLNRGSTDTQYF; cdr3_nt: TGTGCCAGCAGCTTAAACAGGGGAAGCACAGATACGCAGTATTTT
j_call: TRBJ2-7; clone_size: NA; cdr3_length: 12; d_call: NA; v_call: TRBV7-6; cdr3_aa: CASSHRTYEQYF; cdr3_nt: TGTGCCAGCAGCCACAGGACCTACGAGCAGTACTTC
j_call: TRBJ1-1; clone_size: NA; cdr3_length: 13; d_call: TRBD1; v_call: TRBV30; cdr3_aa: CAAKGQALPGAFF; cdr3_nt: TGTGCCGCAAAAGGACAGGCCCTGCCTGGGGCTTTCTTT
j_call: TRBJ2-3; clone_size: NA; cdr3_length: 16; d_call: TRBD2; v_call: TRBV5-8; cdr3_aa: CASSVGLAGGSDTQYF; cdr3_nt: TGTGCCAGCAGCGTGGGACTAGCGGGAGGTTCAGATACGCAGTATTTT
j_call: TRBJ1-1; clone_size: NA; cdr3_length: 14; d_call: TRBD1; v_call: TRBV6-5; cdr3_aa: CASNRDRSNTEAFF; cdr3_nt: TGTGCCAGCAACCGGGACAGGTCGAACACTGAAGCTTTCTTT
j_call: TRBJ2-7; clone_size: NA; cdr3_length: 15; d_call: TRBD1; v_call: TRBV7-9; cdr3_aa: CASSLRTGGFLEQYF; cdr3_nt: TGTGCCAGCAGCTTAAGGACAGGGGGTTTCCTCGAGCAGTACTTC
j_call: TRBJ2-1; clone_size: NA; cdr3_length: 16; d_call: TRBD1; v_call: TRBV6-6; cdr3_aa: CASSYPGQGVSDEQFF; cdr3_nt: TGTGCCAGCAGTTACCCAGGACAGGGGGTCTCCGATGAGCAGTTCTTC
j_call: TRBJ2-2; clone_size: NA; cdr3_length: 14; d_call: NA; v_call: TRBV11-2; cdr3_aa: CASSEGMDTGELFF; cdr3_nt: TGTGCCAGCAGCGAGGGTATGGACACCGGGGAGCTGTTTTTT
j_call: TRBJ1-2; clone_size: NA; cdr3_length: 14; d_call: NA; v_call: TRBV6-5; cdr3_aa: CASTYLGQKEGYTF; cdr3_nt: TGTGCCAGCACTTACCTGGGACAAAAAGAGGGCTACACCTTC
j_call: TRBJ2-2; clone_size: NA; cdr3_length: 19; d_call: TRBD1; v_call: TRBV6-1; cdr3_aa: CASSDLGTGAILGTGELFF; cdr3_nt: TGTGCCAGCAGTGACTTGGGGACAGGGGCAATCCTCGGCACCGGGGAGCTGTTTTTT
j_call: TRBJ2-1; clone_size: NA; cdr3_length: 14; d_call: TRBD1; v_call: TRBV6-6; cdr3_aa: CASKQGQDYNEQFF; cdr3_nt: TGTGCCAGCAAACAGGGACAGGACTACAATGAGCAGTTCTTC
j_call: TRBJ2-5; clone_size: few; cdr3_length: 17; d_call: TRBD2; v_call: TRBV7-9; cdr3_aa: CASSFATSGRFGETQYF; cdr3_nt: TGTGCCAGCAGCTTTGCGACTAGCGGGAGGTTTGGGGAGACCCAGTACTTC
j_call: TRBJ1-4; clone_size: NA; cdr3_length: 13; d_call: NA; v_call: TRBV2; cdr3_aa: CASKDQEDEKLFF; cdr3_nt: TGTGCCAGCAAGGACCAGGAGGATGAAAAACTGTTTTTT
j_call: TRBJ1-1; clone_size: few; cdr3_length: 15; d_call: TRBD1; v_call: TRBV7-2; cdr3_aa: CASSPQGAKPTEAFF; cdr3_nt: TGTGCCAGCAGCCCACAGGGGGCGAAACCAACTGAAGCTTTCTTT
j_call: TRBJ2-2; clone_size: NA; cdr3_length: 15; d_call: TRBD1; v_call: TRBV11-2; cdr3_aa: CASSLQDRGSGELFF; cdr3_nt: TGTGCCAGCAGCTTACAGGACAGGGGATCCGGGGAGCTGTTTTTT
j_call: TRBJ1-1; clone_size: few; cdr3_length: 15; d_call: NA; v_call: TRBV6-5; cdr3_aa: CASSPGGGTVREAFF; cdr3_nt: TGTGCCAGCAGTCCCGGGGGGGGGACGGTCAGAGAAGCTTTCTTT
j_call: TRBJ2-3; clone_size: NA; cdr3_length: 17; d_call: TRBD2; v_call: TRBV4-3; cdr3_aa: CASSQDRASGITDTQYF; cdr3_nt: TGCGCCAGCAGCCAAGATCGGGCTAGCGGAATCACAGATACGCAGTATTTT